This is a list of T cell receptor beta chains from one sample in a study of cytomegalovirus exposure and HLA in healthy donors. Profiling relied on immunoSEQ multiplex PCR, and the TCRdb table lists in-frame clones only, not all of them. Counted here are 150,000 to 160,000 clones, roughly 77% occurring once; the ten biggest clones make up 7.7%. Material for sequencing was PBMCs. These receptors originate from a man under 40 in good health and CMV-seropositive. Both conserved end residues are part of each CDR3.

v_gene	len	j_gene	CDR3aa
TRBV19	15	TRBJ2-2	CASSPGSTNTGELFF
TRBV6-5	15	TRBJ2-5	CASRRLQGGDETQYF
TRBV6-1	13	TRBJ1-5	CASSELRNQPQHF
TRBV10-1	15	TRBJ1-3	CASSDRTRSGNTIYF
TRBV5-1	16	TRBJ2-5	CASSLGLAVNQETQYF
TRBV11-2	12	TRBJ2-3	CASSPSGDTQYF
TRBV27	15	TRBJ2-2	CASTPKRVGTGELFF
TRBV30	12	TRBJ1-1	CAWSNSGTEAFF
TRBV5-1	16	TRBJ2-1	CASSLGGTGGFHEQFF
TRBV6-6	15	TRBJ2-7	CASRPGTSGTYEQYF
TRBV7-2	16	TRBJ1-5	CASSLGQGTNNQPQHF
TRBV20-1	11	TRBJ2-7	CSGEGREEQYF